These T cell receptor beta chains were read from a single sample in a study of blood T cells in healthy people across ages. TCRdb recomputed calls from the 5' RACE reads with MiXCR, one row per CDR3 protein. The sample records around 1,700,000 distinct CDR3 sequences, 28% being singletons. The sequenced sample consisted of blood. The source is a woman aged 30 to 39 in good health. CDR3s include the opening cysteine and the closing phenylalanine or tryptophan. A D gene is named only where the DNA matches it firmly. Rows give clone size only sometimes, using once, few, many, or a class for an expanded clone.

j_call cdr3_length v_call d_call clone_size cdr3_nt cdr3_aa
TRBJ2-1 15 TRBV7-2 TRBD1 - TGTGCCAGCAGCCGATGGGGGACAGGTGGCAATGAGCAGTTCTTC CASSRWGTGGNEQFF
TRBJ2-1 13 TRBV12-3/TRBV12-4 - few TGTGCCAGCAGAGTAGCTGGTGAAGGAAAGCAGTTCTTC CASRVAGEGKQFF
TRBJ1-5 13 TRBV20-1 - - TGCAGTGCTAGAGTAGAGCTTGATCAGCCCCAGCATTTT CSARVELDQPQHF
TRBJ2-3 16 TRBV7-2 - few TGTGCCAGCAGCGCCCTTGGGGGGCCGTCAGGTGATACGCAGTATTTT CASSALGGPSGDTQYF
TRBJ2-2 16 TRBV12-3/TRBV12-4 TRBD2 - TGTGCCAGCAGTCCTCTAGCGGGGTCGAACACCGGGGAGCTGTTTTTT CASSPLAGSNTGELFF
TRBJ2-7 14 TRBV13 - - TGTGCCAGCAGCTTAAGGCAGGGGTTCAACGAGCAGTACTTC CASSLRQGFNEQYF
TRBJ2-7 12 TRBV7-9 - many TGTGCCAGCAGCTTTGGGAACTACGAGCAGTACTTC CASSFGNYEQYF
TRBJ1-1 15 TRBV5-1 - - TGCGCCAGCAGCTTGCGGCCCGGGGCCAACACTGAAGCTTTCTTT CASSLRPGANTEAFF
TRBJ1-1 14 TRBV5-1 - - TGCGCCAGCAGCTGGTTTAGCGCAGACACTGAAGCTTTCTTT CASSWFSADTEAFF
TRBJ2-3 16 TRBV10-2 - - TGCGCCAGCAGTCCCCTTAGGGGTACTAGCACTGATACGCAGTATTTT CASSPLRGTSTDTQYF
TRBJ2-7 14 TRBV5-1 TRBD2 many TGCGCCAGCAACGTAGCGGGGGGGCCCTACGAGCAGTACTTC CASNVAGGPYEQYF
TRBJ1-2 12 TRBV30 - - TGTGCCTGGAGTGTACGAGTCCGAGGCTACACCTTC CAWSVRVRGYTF
TRBJ2-7 12 TRBV19 - - TGTGCCAGTAGTTCTCACCGTTACGAGCAGTACTTC CASSSHRYEQYF
TRBJ1-2 15 TRBV6-2/TRBV6-3 - - TGTGCCAGCAGTACCTCCGGGACGGCGAACTATGGCTACACCTTC CASSTSGTANYGYTF
TRBJ2-5 12 TRBV5-1 - many TGCGCCAGCAGCCGTTGGGGAGAGACCCAGTACTTC CASSRWGETQYF
TRBJ2-5 15 TRBV28 TRBD1 - TGTGCCAGCAGTCATAGCGGGACAGGGGGAGAGGCCCAGTACTTC CASSHSGTGGEAQYF